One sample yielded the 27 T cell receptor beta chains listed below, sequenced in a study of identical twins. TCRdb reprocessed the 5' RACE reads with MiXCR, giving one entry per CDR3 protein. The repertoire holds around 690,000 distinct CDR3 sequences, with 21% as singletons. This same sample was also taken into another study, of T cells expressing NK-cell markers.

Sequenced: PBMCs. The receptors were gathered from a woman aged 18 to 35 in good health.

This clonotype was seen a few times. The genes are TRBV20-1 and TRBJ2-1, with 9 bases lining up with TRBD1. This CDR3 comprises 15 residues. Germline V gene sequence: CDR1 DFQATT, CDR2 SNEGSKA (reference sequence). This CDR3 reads CSLRLGQGSSGEQFF. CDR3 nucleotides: TGCAGCCTAAGACTGGGACAGGGTTCGTCAGGTGAGCAGTTCTTC.

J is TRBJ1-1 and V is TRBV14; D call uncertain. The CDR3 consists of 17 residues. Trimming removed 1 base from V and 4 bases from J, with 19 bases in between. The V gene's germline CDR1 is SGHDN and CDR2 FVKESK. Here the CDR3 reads CASSQGPISYVGTEAFF. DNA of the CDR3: TGTGCCAGCAGCCAAGGTCCAATATCATACGTGGGCACTGAAGCTTTCTTT.

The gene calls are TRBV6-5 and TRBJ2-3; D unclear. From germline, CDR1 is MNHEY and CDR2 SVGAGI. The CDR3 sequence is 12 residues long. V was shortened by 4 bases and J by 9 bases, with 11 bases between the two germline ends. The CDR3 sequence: CASSSPTGTQYF. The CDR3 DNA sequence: TGTGCCAGCAGTTCTCCCACCGGGACGCAGTATTTT.

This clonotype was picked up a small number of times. This chain's CDR3 is CASSSRQGFGEQYF. CDR3 nucleotide sequence: TGTGCCAGCAGCTCCCGACAGGGATTCGGCGAGCAGTACTTC. The gene calls are TRBV7-9 and TRBJ2-7; 7 nucleotides line up with TRBD1. Per the germline V gene, CDR1 is SEHNR and CDR2 is FQNEAQ (reference sequence). The CDR3 loop spans 14 amino acids. Trimming took 4 bases from V and 6 from J; bases not matched to a gene: 9.

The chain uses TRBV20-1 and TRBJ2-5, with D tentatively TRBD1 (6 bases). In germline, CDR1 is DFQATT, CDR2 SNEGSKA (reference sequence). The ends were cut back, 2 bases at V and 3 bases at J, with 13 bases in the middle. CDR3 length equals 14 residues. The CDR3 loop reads CSARRGAGEETQYF. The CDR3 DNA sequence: TGCAGTGCTAGAAGGGGAGCAGGGGAAGAGACCCAGTACTTC.

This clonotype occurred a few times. CDR3 loop: CASSQEVAGQGEEQFF. CDR3 nucleotide sequence: TGCGCCAGCAGCCAAGAGGTGGCGGGACAGGGTGAGGAGCAGTTCTTC. This chain joins TRBV4-3 and TRBJ2-1, with 9 bases aligning to TRBD1. CDR1 LGHNA and CDR2 YSLEER come from the germline V gene. V lost 0 bases to trimming and J lost 10 bases; unmatched junction nucleotides: 10. The CDR3 totals 16 residues.

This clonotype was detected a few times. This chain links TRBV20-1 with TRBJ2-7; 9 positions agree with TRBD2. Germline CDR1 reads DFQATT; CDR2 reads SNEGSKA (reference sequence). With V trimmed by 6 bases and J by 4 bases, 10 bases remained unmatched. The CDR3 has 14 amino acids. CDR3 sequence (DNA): TGCAGTGCCCAGAGGGGTAGCGGGGGTTACGAGCAGTACTTC. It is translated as CSAQRGSGGYEQYF.

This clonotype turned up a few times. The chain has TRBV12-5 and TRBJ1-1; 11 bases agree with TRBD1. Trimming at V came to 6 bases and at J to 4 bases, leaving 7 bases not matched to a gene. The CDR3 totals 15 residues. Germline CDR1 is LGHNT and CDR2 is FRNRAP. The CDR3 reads CASGLGQGDLTEAFF. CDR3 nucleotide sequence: TGTGCTAGTGGCCTGGGACAGGGGGACCTCACTGAAGCTTTCTTT. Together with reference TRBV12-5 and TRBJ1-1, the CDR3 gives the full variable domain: DARVTQTPRHKVTEMGQEVTMRCQPILGHNTVFWYRQTMMQGLELLAYFRNRAPLDDSGMPKDRFSAEMPDATLATLKIQPSEPRDSAVYFCASGLGQGDLTEAFFGQGTRLTVV.

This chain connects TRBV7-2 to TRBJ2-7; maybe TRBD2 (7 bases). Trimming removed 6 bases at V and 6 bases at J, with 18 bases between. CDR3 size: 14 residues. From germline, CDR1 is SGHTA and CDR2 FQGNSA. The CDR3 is CASRLRGGASEQYF. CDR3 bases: TGTGCCAGCAGATTAAGGGGGGGTGCCTCCGAGCAGTACTTC. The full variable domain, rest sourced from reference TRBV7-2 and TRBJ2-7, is GAGVSQSPSNKVTEKGKDVELRCDPISGHTALYWYRQSLGQGLEFLIYFQGNSAPDKSGLPSDRFSAERTGGSVSTLTIQRTQQEDSAVYLCASRLRGGASEQYFGPGTRLTVT.

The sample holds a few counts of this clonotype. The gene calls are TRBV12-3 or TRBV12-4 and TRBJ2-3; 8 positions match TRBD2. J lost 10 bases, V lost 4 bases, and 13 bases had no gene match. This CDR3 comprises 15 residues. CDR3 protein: CASSSPGGGRGAQYF. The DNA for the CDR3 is TGTGCCAGCAGTTCCCCGGGCGGGGGGAGGGGGGCGCAGTATTTT.

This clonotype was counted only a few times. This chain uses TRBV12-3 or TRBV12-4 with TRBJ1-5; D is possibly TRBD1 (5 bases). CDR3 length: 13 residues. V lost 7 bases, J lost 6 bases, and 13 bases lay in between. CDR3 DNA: TGTGCCAGCACTCCCCCCGGGGGTCAGCCCCAGCATTTT. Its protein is CASTPPGGQPQHF.

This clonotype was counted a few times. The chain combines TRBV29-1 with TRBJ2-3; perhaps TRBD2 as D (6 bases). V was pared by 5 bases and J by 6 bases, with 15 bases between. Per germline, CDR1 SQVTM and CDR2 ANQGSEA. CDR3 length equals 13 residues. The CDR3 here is CSVLRGSGDTQYF. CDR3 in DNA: TGCAGCGTTCTTCGGGGGTCGGGGGATACGCAGTATTTT.

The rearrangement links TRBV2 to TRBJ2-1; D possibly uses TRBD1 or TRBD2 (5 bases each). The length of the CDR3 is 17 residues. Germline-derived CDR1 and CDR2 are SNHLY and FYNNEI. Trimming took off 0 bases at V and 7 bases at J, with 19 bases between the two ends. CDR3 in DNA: TGTGCCAGCAGTGAAGCGCTTTCGGGGCCTCGTACGAATGAGCAGTTCTTC. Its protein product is CASSEALSGPRTNEQFF.

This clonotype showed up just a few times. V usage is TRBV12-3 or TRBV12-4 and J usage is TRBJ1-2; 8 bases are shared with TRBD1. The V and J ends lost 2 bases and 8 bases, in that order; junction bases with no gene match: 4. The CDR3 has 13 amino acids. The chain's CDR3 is CASSLIQGAGYTF. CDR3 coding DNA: TGTGCCAGCAGTTTAATCCAGGGGGCCGGCTACACCTTC.

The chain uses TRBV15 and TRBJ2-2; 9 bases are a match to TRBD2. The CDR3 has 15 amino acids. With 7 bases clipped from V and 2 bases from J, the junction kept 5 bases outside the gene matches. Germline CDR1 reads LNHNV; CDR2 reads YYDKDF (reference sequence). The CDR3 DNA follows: TGTGCCACCACTACGACTAGCGGTAACACCGGGGAGCTGTTTTTT. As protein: CATTTTSGNTGELFF.

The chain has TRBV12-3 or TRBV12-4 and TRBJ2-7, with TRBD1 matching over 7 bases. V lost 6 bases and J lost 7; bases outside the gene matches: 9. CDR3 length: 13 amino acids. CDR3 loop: CASRRQGFSEQYF. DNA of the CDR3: TGTGCCAGCAGACGACAGGGTTTTTCGGAGCAGTACTTC.

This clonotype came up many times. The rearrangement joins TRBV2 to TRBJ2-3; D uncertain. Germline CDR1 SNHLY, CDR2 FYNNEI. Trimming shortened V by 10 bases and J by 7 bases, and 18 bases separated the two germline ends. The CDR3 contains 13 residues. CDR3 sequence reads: CATPTFGPHTQYF. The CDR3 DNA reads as TGTGCCACCCCTACGTTTGGTCCGCATACGCAGTATTTT. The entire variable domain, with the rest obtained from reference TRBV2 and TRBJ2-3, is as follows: EPEVTQTPSHQVTQMGQEVILRCVPISNHLYFYWYRQILGQKVEFLVSFYNNEISEKSEIFDDQFSVERPDGSNFTLKIRSTKLEDSAMYFCATPTFGPHTQYFGPGTRLTVL.

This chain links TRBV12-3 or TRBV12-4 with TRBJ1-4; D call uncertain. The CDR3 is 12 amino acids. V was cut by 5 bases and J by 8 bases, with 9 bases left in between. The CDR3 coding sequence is TGTGCCAGCAGTGGCCGCAAGGAAAAACTGTTTTTT. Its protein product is CASSGRKEKLFF.

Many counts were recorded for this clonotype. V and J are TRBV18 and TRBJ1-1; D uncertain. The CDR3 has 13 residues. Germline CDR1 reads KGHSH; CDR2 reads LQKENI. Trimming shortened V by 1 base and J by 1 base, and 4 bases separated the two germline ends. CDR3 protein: CASSPQENTEAFF. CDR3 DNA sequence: TGTGCCAGCTCACCACAGGAGAACACTGAAGCTTTCTTT.

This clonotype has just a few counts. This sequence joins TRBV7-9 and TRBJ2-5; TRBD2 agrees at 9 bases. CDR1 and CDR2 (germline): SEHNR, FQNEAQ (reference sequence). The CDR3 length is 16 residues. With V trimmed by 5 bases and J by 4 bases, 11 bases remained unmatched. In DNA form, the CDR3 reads TGTGCCAGCAGCCCAGTTTCGGCTAGCGGGATAGAGACCCAGTACTTC. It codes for CASSPVSASGIETQYF.

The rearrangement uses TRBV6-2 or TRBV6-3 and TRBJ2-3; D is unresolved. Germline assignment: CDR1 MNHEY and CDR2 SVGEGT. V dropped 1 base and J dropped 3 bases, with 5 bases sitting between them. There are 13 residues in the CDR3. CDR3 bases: TGTGCCAGCAGTTACTTGGATACAGATACGCAGTATTTT. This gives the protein CASSYLDTDTQYF.

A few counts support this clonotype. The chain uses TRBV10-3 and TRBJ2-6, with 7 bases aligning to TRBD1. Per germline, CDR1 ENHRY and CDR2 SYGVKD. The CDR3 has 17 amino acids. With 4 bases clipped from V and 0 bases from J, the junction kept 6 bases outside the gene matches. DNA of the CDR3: TGTGCCATCAGTGGGACAGGACCGTCCTCTGGGGCCAACGTCCTGACTTTC. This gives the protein CAISGTGPSSGANVLTF.

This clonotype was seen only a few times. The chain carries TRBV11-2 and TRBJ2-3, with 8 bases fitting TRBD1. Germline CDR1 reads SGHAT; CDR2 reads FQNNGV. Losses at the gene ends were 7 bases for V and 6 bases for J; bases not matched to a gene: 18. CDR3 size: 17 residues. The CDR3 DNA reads TGTGCCAGCACTAAAATGTTGGGCTCGACAGGGGCGGATACGCAGTATTTT. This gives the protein CASTKMLGSTGADTQYF.

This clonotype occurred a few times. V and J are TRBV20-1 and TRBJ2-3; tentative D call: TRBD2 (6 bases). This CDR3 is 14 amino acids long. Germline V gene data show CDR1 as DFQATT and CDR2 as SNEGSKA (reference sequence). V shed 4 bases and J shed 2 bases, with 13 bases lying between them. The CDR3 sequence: CSATGGFYTDTQYF. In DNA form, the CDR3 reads TGCAGTGCTACCGGAGGGTTTTACACAGATACGCAGTATTTT.

The CDR3 DNA is TGTGCCTGGAACATCGATCTGCTTGATGGCTACACCTTC. This sequence encodes CAWNIDLLDGYTF. The chain joins TRBV30 to TRBJ1-2; no firm D call. Germline-derived CDR1 and CDR2 are GTSNPN and SVGIG (reference sequence). This CDR3 is 13 amino acids long. V dropped 4 bases and J dropped 6 bases, with 15 bases sitting between them.

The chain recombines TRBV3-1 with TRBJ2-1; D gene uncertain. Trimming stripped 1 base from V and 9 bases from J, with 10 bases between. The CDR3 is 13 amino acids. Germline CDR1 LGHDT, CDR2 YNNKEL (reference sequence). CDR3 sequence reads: CASSQGRFVEQFF. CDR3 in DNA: TGTGCCAGCAGCCAAGGACGCTTTGTTGAGCAGTTCTTC.

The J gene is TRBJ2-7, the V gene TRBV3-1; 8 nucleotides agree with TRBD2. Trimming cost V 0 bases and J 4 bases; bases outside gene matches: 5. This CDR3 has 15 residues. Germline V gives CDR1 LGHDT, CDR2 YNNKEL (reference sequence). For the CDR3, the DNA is TGTGCCAGCAGCCAAGATCCCGCGGGGGGTTACGAGCAGTACTTC. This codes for CASSQDPAGGYEQYF.